This TCR beta chain stems from a study of regulatory T cells in long-lasting Graves disease. Study background: Freshly diagnosed Graves' patients had used antithyroid drugs for under 3 months.

In its sample, this clonotype was seen many times. Its cognate antigen is unknown. General observations from the study: Persistent Graves' patients showed less TCR diversity than newly diagnosed patients showed.

Indicated time point: newly diagnosed GD, antithyroid drugs for less than 3 months. PBMC-derived RNA was used for the TCR library. Graves' disease diagnosis used American Thyroid Association guidelines. According to the study, TCR beta libraries were built with iRepertoire HTBI primers and CDR3-region Arm-PCR. TCRdb re-called the multiplex PCR reads with MiXCR, one entry per CDR3 protein. In the table there are approximately 310,000 distinct CDR3 sequences, approximately 20% of which are singletons. Sample: peripheral blood mononuclear cells (PBMCs), taken at new diagnosis, from a patient treated with antithyroid drugs. The clonotype originates from a female donor with Graves disease.

The CDR3 spells CASSLRPGHSYNEQFF. The CDR3 coding sequence is TGCGCCAGCAGCTTGCGACCGGGCCACTCCTACAATGAGCAGTTCTTC. This chain uses TRBV5-1 with TRBJ2-1; no definite D call. V was shortened by 1 base and J by 0 bases, with 11 bases between the two germline ends. This CDR3 is built from 16 residues. Germline V lookup: CDR1 SGHRS, CDR2 YFSETQ.